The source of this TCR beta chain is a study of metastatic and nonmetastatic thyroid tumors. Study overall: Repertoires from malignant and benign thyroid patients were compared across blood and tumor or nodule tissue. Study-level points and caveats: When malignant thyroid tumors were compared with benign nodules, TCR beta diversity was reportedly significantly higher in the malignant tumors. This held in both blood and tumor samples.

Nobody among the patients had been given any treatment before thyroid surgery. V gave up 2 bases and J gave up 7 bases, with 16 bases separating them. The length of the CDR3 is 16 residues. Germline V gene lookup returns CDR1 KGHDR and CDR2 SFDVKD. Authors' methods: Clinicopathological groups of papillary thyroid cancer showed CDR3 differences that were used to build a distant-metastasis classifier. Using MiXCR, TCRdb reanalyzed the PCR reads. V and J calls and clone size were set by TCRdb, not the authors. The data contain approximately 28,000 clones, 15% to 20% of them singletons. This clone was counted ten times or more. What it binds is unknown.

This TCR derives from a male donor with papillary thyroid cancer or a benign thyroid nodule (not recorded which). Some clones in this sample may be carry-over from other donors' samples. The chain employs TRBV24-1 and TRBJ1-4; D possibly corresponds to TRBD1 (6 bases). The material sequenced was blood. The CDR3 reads CATSDSKARGSEKLFF. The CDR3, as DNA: TGTGCCACCAGTGATTCGAAGGCCAGGGGATCTGAAAAACTGTTTTTT.